A single sample is the source of the 10 T cell receptor gamma chains below, sequenced in a study of Vδ1+ human thymocytes. Notes on the study in general: In the thymus, TRG and TRD repertoires looked highly polyclonal with Gaussian CDR3 lengths.

These receptors' antigens are unknown. RNA was extracted from the cells and then reverse transcribed. CDR3 amplicons came from multiplex PCR with pooled V-gene forward and constant-region reverse primers. TCRdb reanalyzed the multiplex PCR reads using CATT. In the table there are approximately 40,000 gamma-chain clones, about 19% of which are singletons. The sequenced sample consisted of Vdelta1+ gamma-delta thymocytes from the thymus. Subset reported: FACS-sorted CD3+ TCRalphabeta- TCRVdelta1+ TCRVdelta2- thymocytes. Source of these receptors: a girl less than two years old who had congenital heart surgery.

This sequence joins TRGV8 and TRGJP2. V trimming: 5 bases; J trimming: 0 bases; junction bases outside the gene matches: 9. Looked up from germline, CDR1 is VENAVY and CDR2 is YDSYNSRV. This CDR3 is 16 amino acids long. DNA for the CDR3: TGTGCCACCTGGGTTCGAACAAATAGTAGTGATTGGATCAAGACGTTT. Amino acid sequence: CATWVRTNSSDWIKTF.

V and J are TRGV8 and TRGJ1 or TRGJ2. V trimming: 5 bases; J trimming: 3 bases; junction bases outside the gene matches: 13. The germline V gene encodes CDR1 VENAVY and CDR2 YDSYNSRV. The CDR3 length is 15 residues. DNA of the CDR3: TGTGCCACCTGGGGCGGTGGGGGAAGTTATTATAAGAAACTCTTT. This codes for CATWGGGGSYYKKLF.

This clone was observed once. This rearrangement joins TRGV9 to TRGJP1. Germline V gene lookup returns CDR1 GITISATS and CDR2 ISYDGTV (reference sequence). CDR3 length: 15 residues. The V segment lost 2 bases and the J segment 0 bases; nucleotides outside the gene matches: 3. As DNA, the CDR3 is TGTGCCTTGTGGGAGGGTCATACCACTGGTTGGTTCAAGATATTT. Its translation: CALWEGHTTGWFKIF.

V and J are TRGV2 and TRGJ1 or TRGJ2. CDR3 size: 15 residues. Germline values: CDR1 EGSNGY, CDR2 YDSYNSKV. The ends lost 0 bases at V and 7 bases at J; junction bases unmatched: 12. In nucleotides, the CDR3 is TGTGCCACCTGGGACGGGCCTCCGGGAGGGTATAAGAAACTCTTT. Translation: CATWDGPPGGYKKLF.

The J gene is TRGJP1, the V gene TRGV2. Germline CDR1 EGSNGY, CDR2 YDSYNSKV. CDR3 length: 13 residues. After removal of 3 bases from V and 4 bases from J, the junction contained 2 bases not matched to a gene. CDR3 DNA: TGTGCCACCTGGGACCACACTGGTTGGTTCAAGATATTT. It is translated as CATWDHTGWFKIF.

The V call is TRGV8, the J call TRGJ1 or TRGJ2. The length of the CDR3 is 13 residues. J lost 2 bases, V lost 3 bases, and 4 bases had no gene match. Germline values: CDR1 VENAVY, CDR2 YDSYNSRV. CDR3 coding DNA: TGTGCCACCTGGGATCCATATTATTATAAGAAACTCTTT. Its translation: CATWDPYYYKKLF.

The chain combines TRGV9 with TRGJ1 or TRGJ2. Germline V gene data show CDR1 as GITISATS and CDR2 as ISYDGTV (reference sequence). Unmatched junction bases numbered 14, after V lost 0 bases and J lost 6 bases. CDR3 length equals 16 residues. The CDR3 loop reads CALWEVHNETGYKKLF. The CDR3 DNA reads TGTGCCTTGTGGGAGGTGCACAATGAGACTGGTTATAAGAAACTCTTT.

This chain links TRGV9 with TRGJ1 or TRGJ2. CDR3 length: 14 amino acids. Germline V CDR1 and CDR2: GITISATS, ISYDGTV (reference sequence). V was pared by 2 bases and J by 3 bases, with 7 bases of the junction left unmatched. CDR3 sequence reads: CALWEERPYYKKLF. DNA for the CDR3: TGTGCCTTGTGGGAGGAGCGGCCTTATTATAAGAAACTCTTT.

The V call is TRGV9, the J call TRGJ1 or TRGJ2. In germline, CDR1 is GITISATS, CDR2 ISYDGTV (reference sequence). Losses at the gene ends were 4 bases for V and 0 bases for J; bases not matched to a gene: 9. CDR3 length: 15 residues. CDR3 in DNA: TGTGCCTTGTGGGAACACCTCTCGAATTATTATAAGAAACTCTTT. It is translated as CALWEHLSNYYKKLF.

The V and J genes are TRGV2 and TRGJ1 or TRGJ2. The CDR3 contains 15 residues. With V trimmed by 0 bases and J by 8 bases, 13 bases remained unmatched. In germline, CDR1 is EGSNGY, CDR2 YDSYNSKV. CDR3 sequence: CATWDGPSDANKKLF. In DNA form, the CDR3 reads TGTGCCACCTGGGACGGGCCATCGGACGCTAATAAGAAACTCTTT.